Listed below are T cell receptor beta chains from one sample, sequenced in a study of patients and donors after allogeneic stem cell transplantation. In TCRdb, the RT-PCR reads were re-called with MiXCR into one record per CDR3 protein. The sample consists of 900,000 to 1,000,000 distinct CDR3 sequences, roughly 18% of them appearing once. Sample: blood, either unsorted or a sorted T cell fraction (not recorded which). The receptors here all came from a human donor who was either an allogeneic HSCT recipient or a stem cell or donor lymphocyte infusion donor (not recorded which). It is not recorded whose cells these are; they may come from a transplant donor. CDR3s leave out the opening cysteine and the closing phenylalanine or tryptophan. The order of the fields is clone size, V gene, J gene, CDR3 protein. Expanded clones get a size class; other rows say once, few or many, or leave the size out.

>many|TRBV12-3/TRBV12-4|TRBJ2-7
ASSLYDYEQY
>few|TRBV15|TRBJ2-2
ATSKLIAGTYPANTGELF
>.|TRBV2|TRBJ2-7
ASREDRVSGEQY
>.|TRBV20-1|TRBJ1-3
SAGGDPRGDH
>.|TRBV20-1|TRBJ1-1
EGGNTEAF
>few|TRBV25-1|TRBJ2-7
ASSERAGVSYEQY
>.|TRBV27|TRBJ2-7
ASSARSYEQY
>.|TRBV7-9|TRBJ2-1
ASSFVVGGPGEQF
>.|TRBV7-3|TRBJ2-2
ASSSVGGSGELF
>.|TRBV28|TRBJ1-2
ASRPRPYGYT
>.|TRBV29-1|TRBJ2-6
SVWTLRPWANVLT
>many|TRBV2|TRBJ2-5
ASSETPYETQY
>few|TRBV7-9|TRBJ2-1
ASSLVRGPNEQF